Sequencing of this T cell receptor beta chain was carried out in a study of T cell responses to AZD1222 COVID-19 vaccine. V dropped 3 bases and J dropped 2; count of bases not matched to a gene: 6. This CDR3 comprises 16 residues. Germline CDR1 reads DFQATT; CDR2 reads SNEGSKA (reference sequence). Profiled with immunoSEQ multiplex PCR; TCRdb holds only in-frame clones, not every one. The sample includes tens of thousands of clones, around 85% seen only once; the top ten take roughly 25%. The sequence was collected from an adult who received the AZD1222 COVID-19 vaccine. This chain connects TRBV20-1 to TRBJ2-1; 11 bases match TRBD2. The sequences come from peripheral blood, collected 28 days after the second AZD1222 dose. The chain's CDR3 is CSASFPSGGPYNEQFF. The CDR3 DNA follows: TGCAGTGCTAGTTTCCCTAGCGGGGGGCCCTACAATGAGCAGTTCTTC.